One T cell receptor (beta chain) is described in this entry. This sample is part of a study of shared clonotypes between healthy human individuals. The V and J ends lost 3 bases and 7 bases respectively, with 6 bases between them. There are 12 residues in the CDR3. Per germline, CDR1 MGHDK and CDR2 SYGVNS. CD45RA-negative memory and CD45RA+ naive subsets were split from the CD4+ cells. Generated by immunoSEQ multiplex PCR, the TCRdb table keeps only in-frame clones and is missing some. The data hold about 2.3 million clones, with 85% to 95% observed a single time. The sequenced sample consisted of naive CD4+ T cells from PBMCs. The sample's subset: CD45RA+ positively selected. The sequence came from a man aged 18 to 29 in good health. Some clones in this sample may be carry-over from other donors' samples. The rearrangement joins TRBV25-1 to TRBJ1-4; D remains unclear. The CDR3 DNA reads TGTGCCAGCAGTGAGGCAAGTGAAAAACTGTTTTTT. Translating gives CASSEASEKLFF.